This record looks at one T cell receptor (beta chain) sequence and its context. The authors' processing: Estimates of nucleated cell counts were drawn from the amplification of reference gene primers. Data came from immunoSEQ multiplex PCR; TCRdb stores just in-frame clones and leaves some out. V and J calls and clone size are those listed in that table; D and trimming were worked out from the DNA. The sample carries 200,000 or so clones, over 75% recorded once. V was pared by 0 bases and J by 6 bases, with 17 bases between. The CDR3 extends over 16 amino acids. Germline CDR1 reads LGHDT; CDR2 reads YNNKEL (reference sequence). The sample is drawn from a study of blood T cell repertoires in COVID-19. Study background: Sample material is recorded as cDNA or gDNA derived from T cells, B-cell-depleted T cells, or PBMCs.

V usage is TRBV3-1 (or the pseudogene TRBV3-2) and J usage is TRBJ1-1; possible D gene TRBD1, 6 bases. The clonotype originates from a woman between 18 and 29 years old in a cohort exposed to, infected with or recovered from COVID-19 (not recorded which). Sequenced sample: PBMCs or T cells enriched from blood (not recorded which). In nucleotides, the CDR3 is TGTGCCAGCAGCCAAGACTTCCGCAGGGGTCTAGCTGAAGCTTTCTTT. This codes for CASSQDFRRGLAEAFF.